This T cell receptor (beta chain) was obtained from a study of blood T cell repertoires in COVID-19. The overall study: Samples of COVID-19 (acute and convalescent) were obtained from the United States, Italy and Spain. T cells, B-cell-depleted T cells, or PBMCs supplied cDNA or gDNA.

Germline V gene sequence: CDR1 SGDLS, CDR2 YYNGEE. This CDR3 is 12 amino acids long. Between the trimmed V and J ends, which lost 7 bases and 2 bases, there was a span of 6 bases. Authors' data handling: How many nucleated cells were present was estimated from reference gene primer amplification. Only in-frame clones appear in the TCRdb table, and some are missing; sequencing was by immunoSEQ multiplex PCR. V, J and clone size reflect that table, while D and trimming were determined from the DNA. The sample lists approximately 170,000 clones, roughly 90% occurring once. Material for sequencing was peripheral blood. The TCR originated in a man aged 60 to 75 with acute or convalescent COVID-19. This chain links TRBV9 with TRBJ1-4; TRBD1 might be the D (5 bases). CDR3 in DNA: TGTGCCAGCCGGGGGACTAATGAAAAACTGTTTTTT. Protein product: CASRGTNEKLFF. Drawing the rest from reference TRBV9 and TRBJ1-4, the complete variable domain is DSGVTQTPKHLITATGQRVTLRCSPRSGDLSVYWYQQSLDQGLQFLIQYYNGEERAKGNILERFSAQQFPDLHSELNLSSLELGDSALYFCASRGTNEKLFFGSGTQLSVL.